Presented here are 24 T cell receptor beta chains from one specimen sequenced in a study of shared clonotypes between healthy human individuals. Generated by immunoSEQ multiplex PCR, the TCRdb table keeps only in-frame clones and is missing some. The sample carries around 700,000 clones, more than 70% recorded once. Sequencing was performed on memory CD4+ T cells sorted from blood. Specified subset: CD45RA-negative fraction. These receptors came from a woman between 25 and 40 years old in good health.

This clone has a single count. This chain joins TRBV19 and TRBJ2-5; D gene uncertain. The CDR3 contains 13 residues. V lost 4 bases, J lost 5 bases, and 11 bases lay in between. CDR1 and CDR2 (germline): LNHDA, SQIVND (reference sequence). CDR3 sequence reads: CASSKGRYETQYF. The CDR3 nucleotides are TGTGCCAGTAGTAAGGGCCGATACGAGACCCAGTACTTC.

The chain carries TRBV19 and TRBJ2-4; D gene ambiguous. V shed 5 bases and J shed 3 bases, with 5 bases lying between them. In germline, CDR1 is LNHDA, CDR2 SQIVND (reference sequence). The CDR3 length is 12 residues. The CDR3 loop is CASSANKNIQYF. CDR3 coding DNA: TGTGCCAGTAGTGCCAACAAAAACATTCAGTACTTC.

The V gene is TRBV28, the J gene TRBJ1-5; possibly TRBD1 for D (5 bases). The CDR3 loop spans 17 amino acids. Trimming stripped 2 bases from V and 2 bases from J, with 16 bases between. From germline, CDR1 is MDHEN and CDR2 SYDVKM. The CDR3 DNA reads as TGTGCCAGCAGTTTAAACGCGGGGGGTTACGGCAATCAGCCCCAGCATTTT. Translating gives CASSLNAGGYGNQPQHF.

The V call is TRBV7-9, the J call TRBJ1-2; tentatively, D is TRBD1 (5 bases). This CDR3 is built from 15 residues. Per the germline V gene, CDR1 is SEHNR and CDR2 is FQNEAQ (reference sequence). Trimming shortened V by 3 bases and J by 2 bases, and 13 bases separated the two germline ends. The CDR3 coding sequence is TGTGCCAGCAGCTTCGAGGCGAGGGGCAACTATGGCTACACCTTC. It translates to CASSFEARGNYGYTF.

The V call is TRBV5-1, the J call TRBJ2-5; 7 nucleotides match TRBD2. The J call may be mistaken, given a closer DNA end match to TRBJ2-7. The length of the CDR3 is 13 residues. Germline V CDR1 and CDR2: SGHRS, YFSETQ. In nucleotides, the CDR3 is TGCGCCAGCAGCTTGCTAGCGGACTACGAGCAGTACTTC. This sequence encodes CASSLLADYEQYF.

This CDR3 reads CARSCREGLNTGELFF. CDR3 in DNA: TGTGCCAGAAGCTGCCGTGAAGGACTCAACACCGGGGAGCTGTTTTTT. The chain is built from TRBV5-3 and TRBJ2-2; tentatively, D is TRBD2 (5 bases). TRBV5-3 is an ORF, with its function uncertain. There are 16 residues in the CDR3. The ends were cut back, 3 bases at V and 2 bases at J, with 14 bases in the middle.

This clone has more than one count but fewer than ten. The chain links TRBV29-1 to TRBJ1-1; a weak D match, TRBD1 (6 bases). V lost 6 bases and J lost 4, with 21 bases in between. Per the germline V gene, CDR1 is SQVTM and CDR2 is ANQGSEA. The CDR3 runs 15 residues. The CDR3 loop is CSVSQQGRGVTEAFF. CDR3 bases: TGCAGCGTGAGCCAACAGGGCAGGGGCGTCACTGAAGCTTTCTTT.

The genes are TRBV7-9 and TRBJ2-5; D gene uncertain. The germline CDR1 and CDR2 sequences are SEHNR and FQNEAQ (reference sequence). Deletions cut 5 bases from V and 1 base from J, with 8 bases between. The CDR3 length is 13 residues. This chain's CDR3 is CASSTFPQETQYF. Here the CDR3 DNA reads TGTGCCAGCAGCACATTCCCCCAAGAGACCCAGTACTTC. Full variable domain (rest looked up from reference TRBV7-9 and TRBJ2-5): DTGVSQNPRHKITKRGQNVTFRCDPISEHNRLYWYRQTLGQGPEFLTYFQNEAQLEKSRLLSDRFSAERPKGSFSTLEIQRTEQGDSAMYLCASSTFPQETQYFGPGTRLLVL.

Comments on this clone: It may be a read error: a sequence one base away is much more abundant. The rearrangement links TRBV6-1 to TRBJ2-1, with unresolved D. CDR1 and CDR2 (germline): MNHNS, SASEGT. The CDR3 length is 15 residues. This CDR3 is CASSESGVQYNGQFF. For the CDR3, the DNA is TGTGCCAGCAGTGAATCAGGAGTCCAATACAATGGGCAGTTCTTC.

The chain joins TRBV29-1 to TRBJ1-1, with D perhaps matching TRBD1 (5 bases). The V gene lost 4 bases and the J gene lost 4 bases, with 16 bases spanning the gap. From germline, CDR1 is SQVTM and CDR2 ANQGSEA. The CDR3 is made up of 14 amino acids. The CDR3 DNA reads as TGCAGCGTTGGGGCTCCGGGACGATTCACTGAAGCTTTCTTT. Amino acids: CSVGAPGRFTEAFF. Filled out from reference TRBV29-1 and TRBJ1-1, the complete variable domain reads SAVISQKPSRDICQRGTSLTIQCQVDSQVTMMFWYRQQPGQSLTLIATANQGSEATYESGFVIDKFPISRPNLTFSTLTVSNMSPEDSSIYLCSVGAPGRFTEAFFGQGTRLTVV.

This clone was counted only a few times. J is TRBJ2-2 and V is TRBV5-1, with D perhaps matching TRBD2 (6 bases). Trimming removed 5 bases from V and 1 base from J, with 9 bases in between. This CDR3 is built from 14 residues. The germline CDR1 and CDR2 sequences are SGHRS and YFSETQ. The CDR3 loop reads CASRGLQNTGELFF. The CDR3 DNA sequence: TGCGCCAGCAGGGGACTCCAGAACACCGGGGAGCTGTTTTTT.

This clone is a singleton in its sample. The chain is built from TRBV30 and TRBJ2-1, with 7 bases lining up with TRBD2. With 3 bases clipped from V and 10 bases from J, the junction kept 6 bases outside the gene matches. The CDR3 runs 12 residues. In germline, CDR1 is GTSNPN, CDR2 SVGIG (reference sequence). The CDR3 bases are TGTGCCTGGAGGCCGGGACTAAAAGAGCAGTTCTTC. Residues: CAWRPGLKEQFF.

The CDR3 loop reads CASSYRRDTEAFF. The DNA of the CDR3 is TGTGCCAGCAGTTACCGCAGGGACACTGAAGCTTTCTTT. This chain links TRBV6-5 with TRBJ1-1, with a possible D match to TRBD1 (5 bases). Germline CDR1 MNHEY, CDR2 SVGAGI. The CDR3 extends over 13 amino acids. Deletions cut 2 bases from V and 3 bases from J, with 7 bases between.

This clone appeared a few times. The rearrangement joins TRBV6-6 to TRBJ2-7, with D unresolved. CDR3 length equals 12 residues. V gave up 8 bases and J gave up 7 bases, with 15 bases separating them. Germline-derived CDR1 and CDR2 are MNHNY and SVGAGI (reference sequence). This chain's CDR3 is CASALLGWEQYF. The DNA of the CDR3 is TGTGCCAGCGCCCTCCTGGGTTGGGAGCAGTACTTC.

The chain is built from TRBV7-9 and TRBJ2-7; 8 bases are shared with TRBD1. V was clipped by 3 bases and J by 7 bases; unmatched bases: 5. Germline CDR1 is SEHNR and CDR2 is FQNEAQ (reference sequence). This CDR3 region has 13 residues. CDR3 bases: TGTGCCAGCAGCTTGGGACAGGTAGGGGAGCAGTACTTC. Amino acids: CASSLGQVGEQYF.

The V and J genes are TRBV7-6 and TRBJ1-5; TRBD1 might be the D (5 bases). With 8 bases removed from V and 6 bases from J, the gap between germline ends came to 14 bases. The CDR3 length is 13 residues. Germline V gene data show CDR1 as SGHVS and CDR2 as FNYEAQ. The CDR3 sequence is CASGHGAGQPQHF. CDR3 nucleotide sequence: TGTGCCAGCGGCCACGGGGCAGGTCAGCCCCAGCATTTT.

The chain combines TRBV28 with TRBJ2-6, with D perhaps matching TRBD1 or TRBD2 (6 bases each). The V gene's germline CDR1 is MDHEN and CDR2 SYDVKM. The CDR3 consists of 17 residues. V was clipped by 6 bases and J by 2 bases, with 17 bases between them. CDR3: CASRGGPQGTGANVLTF. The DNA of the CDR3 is TGTGCCAGCAGGGGGGGTCCACAGGGAACTGGGGCCAACGTCCTGACTTTC.

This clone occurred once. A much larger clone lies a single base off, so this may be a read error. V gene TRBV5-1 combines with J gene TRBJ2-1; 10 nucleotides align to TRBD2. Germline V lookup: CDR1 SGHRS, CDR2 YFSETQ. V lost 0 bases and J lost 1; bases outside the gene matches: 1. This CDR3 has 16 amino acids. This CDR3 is CASSLAAGGSYNEQFF. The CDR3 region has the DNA TGCGCCAGCAGCTTGGCAGCGGGAGGGTCCTACAATGAGCAGTTCTTC. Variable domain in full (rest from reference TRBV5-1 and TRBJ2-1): KAGVTQTPRYLIKTRGQQVTLSCSPISGHRSVSWYQQTPGQGLQFLFEYFSETQRNKGNFPGRFSGRQFSNSRSEMNVSTLELGDSALYLCASSLAAGGSYNEQFFGPGTRLTVL.

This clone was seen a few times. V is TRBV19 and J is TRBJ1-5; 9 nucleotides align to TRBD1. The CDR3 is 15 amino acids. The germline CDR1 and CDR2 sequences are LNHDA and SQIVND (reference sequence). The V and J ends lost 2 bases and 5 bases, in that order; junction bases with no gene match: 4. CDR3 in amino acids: CASSIMRTGDQPQHF. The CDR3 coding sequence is TGTGCCAGTAGTATAATGAGGACAGGGGATCAGCCCCAGCATTTT.

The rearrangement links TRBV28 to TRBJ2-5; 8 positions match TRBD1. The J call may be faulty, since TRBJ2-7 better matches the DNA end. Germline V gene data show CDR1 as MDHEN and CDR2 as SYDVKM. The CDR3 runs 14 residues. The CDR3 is CASRLAGTGYEQYF. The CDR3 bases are TGTGCCAGCAGGCTCGCCGGGACAGGCTACGAGCAGTACTTC.

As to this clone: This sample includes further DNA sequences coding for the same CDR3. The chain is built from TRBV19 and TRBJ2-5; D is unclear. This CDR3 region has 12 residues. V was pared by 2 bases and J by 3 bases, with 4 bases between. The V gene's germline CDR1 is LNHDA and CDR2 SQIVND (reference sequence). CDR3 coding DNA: TGTGCCAGTAGTATAACAGAAGAGACCCAGTACTTC. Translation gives CASSITEETQYF.

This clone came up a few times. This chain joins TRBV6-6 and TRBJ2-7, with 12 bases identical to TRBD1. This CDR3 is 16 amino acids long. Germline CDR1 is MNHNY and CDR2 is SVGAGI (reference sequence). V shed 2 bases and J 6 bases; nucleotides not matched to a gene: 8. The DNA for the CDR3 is TGTGCCAGCAGTTACGCTCCGGGACAGGGGGCTGGCGAGCAGTACTTC. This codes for CASSYAPGQGAGEQYF.

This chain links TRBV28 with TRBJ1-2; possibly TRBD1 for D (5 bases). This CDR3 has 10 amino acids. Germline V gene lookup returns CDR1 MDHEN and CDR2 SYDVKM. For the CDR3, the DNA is TGTGGGGGGATTTGCTATGGCTACACCTTC. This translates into CGGICYGYTF.

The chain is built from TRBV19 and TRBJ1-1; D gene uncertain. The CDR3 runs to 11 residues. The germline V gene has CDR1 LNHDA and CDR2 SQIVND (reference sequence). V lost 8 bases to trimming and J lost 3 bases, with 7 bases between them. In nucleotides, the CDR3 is TGTGCCAGTTTTAGGGACACTGAAGCTTTCTTT. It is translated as CASFRDTEAFF.